This paragraph reports one T cell receptor beta chain. The antigen is unknown. The data originate from a study of T cell repertoires in cytomegalovirus infection. Study at large: Peptides in the study included HLA-C-restricted and HLA-B-restricted CMV epitopes. Matching HLA type, along with CMV infection, was indicated by public TCR beta signatures. Study conclusions and caveats: Accumulated public TCR beta family frequency recognized individuals carrying CMV together with the relevant HLA. Clonotypes of TCR beta that were HLA-C-restricted and CMV-specific dominated the ex vivo response.

The CDR3 has 13 residues. Germline CDR1 is DFQATT and CDR2 is SNEGSKA (reference sequence). V was cut by 2 bases and J by 6 bases, with 12 bases left in between. TCRdb analysed the reads with MiXCR anew, one entry per CDR3 protein. In the table there are roughly 920,000 distinct CDR3 sequences, about a third of which are singletons. This specimen consisted of cultured CD8+ T cells from PBMCs, obtained from culture after CMV antigen stimulation. This clonotype was sampled from a human donor in good health (CMV status not recorded). Some clones in this sample may be carry-over from other donors' samples. The chain couples TRBV20-1 to TRBJ2-3; the D is unclear. The CDR3 region has the DNA TGCAGTGCTAGACGAAGGATCGGGGATACGCAGTATTTT. It specifies CSARRRIGDTQYF.